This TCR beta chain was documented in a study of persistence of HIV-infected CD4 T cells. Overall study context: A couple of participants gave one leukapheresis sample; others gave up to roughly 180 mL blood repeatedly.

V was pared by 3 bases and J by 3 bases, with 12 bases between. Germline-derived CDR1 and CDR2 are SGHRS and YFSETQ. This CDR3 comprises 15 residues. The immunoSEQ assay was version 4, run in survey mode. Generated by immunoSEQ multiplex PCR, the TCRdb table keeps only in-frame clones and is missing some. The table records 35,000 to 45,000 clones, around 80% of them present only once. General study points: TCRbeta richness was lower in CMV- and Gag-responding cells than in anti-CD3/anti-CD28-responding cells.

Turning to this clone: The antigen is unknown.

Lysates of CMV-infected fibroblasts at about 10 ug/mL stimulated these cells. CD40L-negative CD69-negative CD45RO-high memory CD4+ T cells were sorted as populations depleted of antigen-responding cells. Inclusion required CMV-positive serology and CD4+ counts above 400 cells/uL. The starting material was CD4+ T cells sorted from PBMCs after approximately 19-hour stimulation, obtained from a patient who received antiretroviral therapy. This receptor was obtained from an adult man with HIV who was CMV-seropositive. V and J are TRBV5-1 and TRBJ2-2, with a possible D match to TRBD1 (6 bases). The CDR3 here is CASSSGTPYTGELFF. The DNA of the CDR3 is TGCGCCAGCAGCTCCGGGACACCCTACACCGGGGAGCTGTTTTTT.